This T cell receptor (beta chain) originates from a study of T cell clonality in common variable immunodeficiency. Study-level findings and limits: Common variable immunodeficiency TCR beta sequences reportedly had fewer deletions and N-nucleotide insertions.

Data came from immunoSEQ multiplex PCR; TCRdb stores just in-frame clones and leaves some out. The specimen has 15,000 to 20,000 clones, none found just once. This clone was detected a few times. What it recognizes is unknown. From the germline J gene comes the end of the CDR3, since the read stops 3 residues before it. The CDR3 extends over 15 amino acids. Trimming stripped 3 bases from V and 2 bases from J, with 13 bases between. Germline V gene lookup returns CDR1 LNHDA and CDR2 SQIVND (reference sequence). The V gene is TRBV19, the J gene TRBJ1-1; weak D call: TRBD1 (6 bases). This receptor was identified in a human donor with common variable immunodeficiency. Sequenced sample: peripheral blood mononuclear cells. The part of the CDR3 DNA that was read is TGTGCCAGTAGTATGGGGGGGACATCAAACACTGAA. Translated: CASSMGGTSNTE. The whole CDR3 protein reads CASSMGGTSNTEAFF.